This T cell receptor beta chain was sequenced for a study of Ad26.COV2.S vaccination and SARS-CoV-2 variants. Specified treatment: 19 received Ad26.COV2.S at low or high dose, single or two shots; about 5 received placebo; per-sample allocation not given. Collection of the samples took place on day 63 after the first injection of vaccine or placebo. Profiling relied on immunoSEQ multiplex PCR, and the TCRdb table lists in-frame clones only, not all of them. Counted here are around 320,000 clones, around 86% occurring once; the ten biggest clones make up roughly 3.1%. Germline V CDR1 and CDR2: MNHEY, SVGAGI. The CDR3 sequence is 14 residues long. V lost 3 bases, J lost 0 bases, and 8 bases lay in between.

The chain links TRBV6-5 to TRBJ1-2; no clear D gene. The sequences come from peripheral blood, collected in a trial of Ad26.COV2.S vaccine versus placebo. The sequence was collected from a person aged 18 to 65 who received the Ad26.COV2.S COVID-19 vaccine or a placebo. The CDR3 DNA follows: TGTGCCAGCAGTTATTCGAGGACTAACTATGGCTACACCTTC. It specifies CASSYSRTNYGYTF.